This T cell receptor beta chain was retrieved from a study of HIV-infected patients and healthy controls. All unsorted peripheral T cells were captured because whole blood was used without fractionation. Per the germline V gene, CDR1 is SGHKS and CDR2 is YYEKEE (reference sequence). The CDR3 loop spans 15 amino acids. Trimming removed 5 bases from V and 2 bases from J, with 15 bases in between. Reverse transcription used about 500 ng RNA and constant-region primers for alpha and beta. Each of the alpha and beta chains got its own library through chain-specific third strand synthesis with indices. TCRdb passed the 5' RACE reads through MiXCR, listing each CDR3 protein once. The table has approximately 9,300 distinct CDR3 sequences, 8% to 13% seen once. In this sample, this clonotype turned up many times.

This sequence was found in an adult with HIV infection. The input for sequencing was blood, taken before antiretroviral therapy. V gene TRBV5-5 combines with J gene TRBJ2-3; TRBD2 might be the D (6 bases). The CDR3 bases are TGTGCCAGCAGAGTAGCGGTTAAGATCACAGATACGCAGTATTTT. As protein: CASRVAVKITDTQYF.